Given below is one TCR beta chain in context. Its antigen is as yet unknown. This CDR3 spans 12 amino acids. The V and J ends lost 7 bases and 5 bases, in that order; junction bases with no gene match: 1. Germline CDR1 MNHEY, CDR2 SMNVEV (reference sequence). This record comes from a study of cytomegalovirus exposure and HLA in healthy donors. Study as a whole: Falling in the Caucasian-associated ancestry cluster were 80% to 90% of approximately 410 genotyped donors. Study-level findings and limits: The later analysis indicated that the majority of CMV-associated TCR beta chains appeared HLA-restricted.

PCR amplification relied on 60 Vbeta primers (plus 13 Jbeta primers). Method: immunoSEQ multiplex PCR; TCRdb's copy keeps in-frame clones and lacks some. The repertoire holds roughly 200,000 clones, with over 70% as singletons. The J gene is TRBJ1-4, the V gene TRBV27, with 7 bases aligning to TRBD1. Material: PBMCs. This receptor was taken from a woman aged 60-75 years in good health and CMV-seropositive. The CDR3 sequence is CASTGGNEKLFF. The CDR3 DNA sequence: TGTGCCAGCACAGGGGGAAATGAAAAACTGTTTTTT.